This TCR beta chain was captured by sequencing in a study of blood T cell repertoires in COVID-19. Clones were read by immunoSEQ multiplex PCR, and TCRdb kept only the in-frame ones, dropping some. The sample has 85,000 to 130,000 clones, about 82% seen once; the top ten hold 6.2%. The CDR3 covers 14 residues. The germline CDR1 and CDR2 sequences are LNHDA and SQIVND (reference sequence). Unmatched junction bases numbered 11, after V lost 5 bases and J lost 9 bases. The receptor comes from a man of 80 years or more with COVID-19, enrolled during active disease. This chain connects TRBV19 to TRBJ1-1, with TRBD1 identical over 8 bases. Material: peripheral blood. The CDR3 here is CASSPGQGGMKAFF. The CDR3 nucleotides read TGTGCCAGTAGTCCCGGACAGGGAGGCATGAAAGCTTTCTTT.